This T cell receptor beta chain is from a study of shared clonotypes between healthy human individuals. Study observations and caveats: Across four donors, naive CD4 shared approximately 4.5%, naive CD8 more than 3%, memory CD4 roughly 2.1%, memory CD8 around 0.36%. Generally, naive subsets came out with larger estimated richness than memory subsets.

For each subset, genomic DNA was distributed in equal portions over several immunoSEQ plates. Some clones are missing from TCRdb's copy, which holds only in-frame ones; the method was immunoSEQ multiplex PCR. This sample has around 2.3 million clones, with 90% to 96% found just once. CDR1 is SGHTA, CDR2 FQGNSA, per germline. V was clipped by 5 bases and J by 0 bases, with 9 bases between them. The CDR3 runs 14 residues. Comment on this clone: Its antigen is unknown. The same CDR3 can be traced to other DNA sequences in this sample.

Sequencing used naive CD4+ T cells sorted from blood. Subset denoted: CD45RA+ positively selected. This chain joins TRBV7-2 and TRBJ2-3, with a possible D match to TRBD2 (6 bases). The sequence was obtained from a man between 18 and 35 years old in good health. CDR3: CASSPGLSTDTQYF. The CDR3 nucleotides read TGTGCCAGCAGCCCGGGACTCAGCACAGATACGCAGTATTTT.